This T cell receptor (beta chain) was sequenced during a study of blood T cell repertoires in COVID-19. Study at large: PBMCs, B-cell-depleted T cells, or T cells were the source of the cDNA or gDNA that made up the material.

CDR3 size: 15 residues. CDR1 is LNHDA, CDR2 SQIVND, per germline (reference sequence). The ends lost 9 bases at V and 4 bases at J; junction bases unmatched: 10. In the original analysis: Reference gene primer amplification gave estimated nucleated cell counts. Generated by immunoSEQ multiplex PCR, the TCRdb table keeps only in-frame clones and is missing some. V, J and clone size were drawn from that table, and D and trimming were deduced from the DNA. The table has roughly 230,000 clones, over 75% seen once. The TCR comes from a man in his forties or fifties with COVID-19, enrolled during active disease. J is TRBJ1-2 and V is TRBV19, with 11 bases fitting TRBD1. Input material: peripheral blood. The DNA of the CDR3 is TGTGCCAGCCATTCATCGGGACAGGGGGGCTATGGCTACACCTTC. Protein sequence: CASHSSGQGGYGYTF. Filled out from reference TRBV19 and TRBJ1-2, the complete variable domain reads DGGITQSPKYLFRKEGQNVTLSCEQNLNHDAMYWYRQDPGQGLRLIYYSQIVNDFQKGDIAEGYSVSREKKESFPLTVTSAQKNPTAFYLCASHSSGQGGYGYTFGSGTRLTVV.